Here is one T cell receptor beta chain with its context. This sample is drawn from a study of blood T cell repertoires in COVID-19. Study overall: From the United States, Italy and Spain came samples of acute and convalescent COVID-19.

The CDR3 spans 14 residues. V was pared by 5 bases and J by 2 bases, with 10 bases between. Looked up from germline, CDR1 is MGHRA and CDR2 is YSYEKL. The method was immunoSEQ multiplex PCR; TCRdb's version includes in-frame clones alone and lacks a portion of them. The sample holds around 330,000 clones, around 86% seen once. The study recruited people aged about 18 to 89 years across about two dozen US areas. The study counted Cohort 3 donors as recovered given two negative PCRs, clearance, or symptom resolution. The genes are TRBV4-1 and TRBJ1-5; D might be TRBD1 (6 bases). The sequenced sample consisted of PBMCs or T cells enriched from blood (not recorded which). The clonotype originates from a man aged 55 to 70 who had recovered from COVID-19. In nucleotides, the CDR3 is TGCGCCAGCAGCACAGGGTTCCGCAATCAGCCCCAGCATTTT. This encodes CASSTGFRNQPQHF.